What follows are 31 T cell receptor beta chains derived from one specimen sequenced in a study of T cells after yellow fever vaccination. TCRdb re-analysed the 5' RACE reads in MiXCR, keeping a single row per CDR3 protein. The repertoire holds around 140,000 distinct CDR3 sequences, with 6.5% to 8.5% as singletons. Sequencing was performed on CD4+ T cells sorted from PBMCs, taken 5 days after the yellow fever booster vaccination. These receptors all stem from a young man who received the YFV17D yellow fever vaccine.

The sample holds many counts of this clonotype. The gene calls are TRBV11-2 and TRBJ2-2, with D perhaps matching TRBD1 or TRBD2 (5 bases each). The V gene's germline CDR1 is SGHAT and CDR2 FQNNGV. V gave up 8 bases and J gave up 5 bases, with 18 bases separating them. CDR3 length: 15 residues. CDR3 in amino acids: CASERGASGTGELFF. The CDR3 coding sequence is TGTGCCAGCGAGCGAGGGGCTAGTGGTACCGGGGAGCTGTTTTTT.

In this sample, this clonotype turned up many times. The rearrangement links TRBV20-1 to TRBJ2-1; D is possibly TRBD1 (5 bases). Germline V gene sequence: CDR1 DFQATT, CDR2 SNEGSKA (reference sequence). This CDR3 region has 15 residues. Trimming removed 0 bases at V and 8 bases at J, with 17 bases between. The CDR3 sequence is CSARDQRGGWDEQFF. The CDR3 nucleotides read TGCAGTGCTAGAGATCAAAGGGGTGGTTGGGATGAGCAGTTCTTC.

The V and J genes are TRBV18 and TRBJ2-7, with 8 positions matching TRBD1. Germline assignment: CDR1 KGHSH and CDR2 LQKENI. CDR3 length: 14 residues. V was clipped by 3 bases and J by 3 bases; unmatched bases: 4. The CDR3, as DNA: TGTGCCAGCTCACCGCAGGGGGCCAACTACGAGCAGTACTTC. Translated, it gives CASSPQGANYEQYF.

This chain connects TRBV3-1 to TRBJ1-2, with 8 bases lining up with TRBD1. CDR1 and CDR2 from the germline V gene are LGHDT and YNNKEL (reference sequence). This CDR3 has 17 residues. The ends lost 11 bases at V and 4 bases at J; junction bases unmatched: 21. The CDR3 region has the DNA TGTGCCTCCACCCATCTCCCCTCCGGGACAGGACTCTATGGCTACACCTTC. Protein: CASTHLPSGTGLYGYTF.

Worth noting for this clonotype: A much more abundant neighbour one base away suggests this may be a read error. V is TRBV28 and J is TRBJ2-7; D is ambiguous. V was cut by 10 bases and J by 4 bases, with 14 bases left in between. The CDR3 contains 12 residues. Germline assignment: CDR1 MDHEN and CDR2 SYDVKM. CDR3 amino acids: CATFGWKYEQYF. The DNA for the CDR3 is TGTGCCACTTTCGGGTGGAAATACGAGCAGTACTTC. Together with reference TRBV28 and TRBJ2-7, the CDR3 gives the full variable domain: DVKVTQSSRYLVKRTGEKVFLECVQDMDHENMFWYRQDPGLGLRLIYFSYDVKMKEKGDIPEGYSVSREKKERFSLILESASTNQTSMYLCATFGWKYEQYFGPGTRLTVT.

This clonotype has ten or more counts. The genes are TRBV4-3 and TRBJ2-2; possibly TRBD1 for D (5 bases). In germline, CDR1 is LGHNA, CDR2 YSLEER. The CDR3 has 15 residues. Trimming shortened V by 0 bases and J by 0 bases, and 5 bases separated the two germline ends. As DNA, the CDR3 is TGCGCCAGCAGCCAAGAACAGGCGAACACCGGGGAGCTGTTTTTT. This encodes CASSQEQANTGELFF.

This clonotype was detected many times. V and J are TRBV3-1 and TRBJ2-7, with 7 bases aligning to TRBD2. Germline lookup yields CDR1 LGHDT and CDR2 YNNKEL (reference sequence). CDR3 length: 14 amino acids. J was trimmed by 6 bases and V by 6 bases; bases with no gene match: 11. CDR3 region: CASSRGRGVSEQYF. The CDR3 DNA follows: TGTGCCAGCAGTCGTGGTCGGGGGGTGAGCGAGCAGTACTTC.

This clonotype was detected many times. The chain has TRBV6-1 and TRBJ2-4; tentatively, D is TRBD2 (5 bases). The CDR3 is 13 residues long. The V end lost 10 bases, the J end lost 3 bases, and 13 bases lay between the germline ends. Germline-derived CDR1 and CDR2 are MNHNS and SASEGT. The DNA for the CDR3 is TGTGCCACCCGCATCGGGAACAAAAACATTCAGTACTTC. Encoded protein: CATRIGNKNIQYF.

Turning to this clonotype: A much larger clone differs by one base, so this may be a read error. Here the CDR3 reads CASIPVGQTGELFF. CDR3 sequence (DNA): TGTGCCAGCATCCCAGTGGGACAGACCGGGGAGCTGTTTTTT. V is TRBV6-1 and J is TRBJ2-2, with TRBD1 identical over 7 bases. The junction had 7 bases not matched to a gene; V was cut back by 7 bases and J by 5 bases. This CDR3 has 14 residues. Germline V CDR1 and CDR2: MNHNS, SASEGT.

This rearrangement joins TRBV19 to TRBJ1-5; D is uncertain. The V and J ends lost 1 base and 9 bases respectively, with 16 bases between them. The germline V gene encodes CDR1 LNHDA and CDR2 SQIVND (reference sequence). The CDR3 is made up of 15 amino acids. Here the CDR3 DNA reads TGTGCCAGTAGTATAGGCCAGTCCGACCAGTGGCCCCAGCATTTT. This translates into CASSIGQSDQWPQHF.

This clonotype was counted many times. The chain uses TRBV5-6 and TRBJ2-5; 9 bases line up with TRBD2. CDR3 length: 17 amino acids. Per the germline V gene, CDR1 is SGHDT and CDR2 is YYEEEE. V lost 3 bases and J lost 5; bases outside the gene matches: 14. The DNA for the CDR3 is TGTGCCAGCAGCTGGGGACCTGCGGGAGGGCCAGTGGAGACCCAGTACTTC. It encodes CASSWGPAGGPVETQYF. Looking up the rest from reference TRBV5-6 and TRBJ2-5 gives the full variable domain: DAGVTQSPTHLIKTRGQQVTLRCSPKSGHDTVSWYQQALGQGPQFIFQYYEEEERQRGNFPDRFSGHQFPNYSSELNVNALLLGDSALYLCASSWGPAGGPVETQYFGPGTRLLVL.

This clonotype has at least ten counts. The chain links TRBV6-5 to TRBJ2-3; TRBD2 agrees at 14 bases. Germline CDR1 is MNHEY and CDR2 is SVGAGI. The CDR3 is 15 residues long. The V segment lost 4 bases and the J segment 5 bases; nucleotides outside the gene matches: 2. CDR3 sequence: CASSSGLAGVDTQYF. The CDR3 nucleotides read TGTGCCAGCAGTTCGGGACTAGCGGGAGTAGATACGCAGTATTTT.

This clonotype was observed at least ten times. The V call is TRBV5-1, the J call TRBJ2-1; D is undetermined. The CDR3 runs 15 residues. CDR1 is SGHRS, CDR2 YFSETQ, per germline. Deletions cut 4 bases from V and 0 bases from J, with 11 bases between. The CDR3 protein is CASSPIGSSYNEQFF. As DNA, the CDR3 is TGCGCCAGCAGCCCAATCGGCAGCTCCTACAATGAGCAGTTCTTC.

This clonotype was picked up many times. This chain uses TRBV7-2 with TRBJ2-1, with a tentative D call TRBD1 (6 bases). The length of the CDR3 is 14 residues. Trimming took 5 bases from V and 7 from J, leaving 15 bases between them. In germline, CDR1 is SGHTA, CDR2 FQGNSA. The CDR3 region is CASSDQWGQNEQFF. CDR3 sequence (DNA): TGTGCCAGCAGCGATCAGTGGGGGCAGAATGAGCAGTTCTTC.

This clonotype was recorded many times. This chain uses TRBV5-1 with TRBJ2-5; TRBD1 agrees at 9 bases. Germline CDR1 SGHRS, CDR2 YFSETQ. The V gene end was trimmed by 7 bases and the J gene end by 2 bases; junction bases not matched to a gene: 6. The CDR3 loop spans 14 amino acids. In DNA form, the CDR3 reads TGCGCCAGCCAGCGGACAGGGGTACAAGAGACCCAGTACTTC. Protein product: CASQRTGVQETQYF.

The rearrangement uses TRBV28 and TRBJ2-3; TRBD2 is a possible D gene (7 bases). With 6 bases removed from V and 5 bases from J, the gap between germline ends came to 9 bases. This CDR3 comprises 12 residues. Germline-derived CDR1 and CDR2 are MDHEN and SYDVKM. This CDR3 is CASRGGGDTQYF. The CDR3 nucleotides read TGTGCCAGCAGGGGAGGGGGAGATACGCAGTATTTT.

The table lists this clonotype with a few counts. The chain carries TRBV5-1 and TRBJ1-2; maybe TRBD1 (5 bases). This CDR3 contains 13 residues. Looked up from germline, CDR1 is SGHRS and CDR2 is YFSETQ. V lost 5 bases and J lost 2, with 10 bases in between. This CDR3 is CASSDDRNYGYTF. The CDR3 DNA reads TGCGCCAGCAGTGACGACAGAAACTATGGCTACACCTTC. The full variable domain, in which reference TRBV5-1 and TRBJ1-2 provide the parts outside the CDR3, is KAGVTQTPRYLIKTRGQQVTLSCSPISGHRSVSWYQQTPGQGLQFLFEYFSETQRNKGNFPGRFSGRQFSNSRSEMNVSTLELGDSALYLCASSDDRNYGYTFGSGTRLTVV.

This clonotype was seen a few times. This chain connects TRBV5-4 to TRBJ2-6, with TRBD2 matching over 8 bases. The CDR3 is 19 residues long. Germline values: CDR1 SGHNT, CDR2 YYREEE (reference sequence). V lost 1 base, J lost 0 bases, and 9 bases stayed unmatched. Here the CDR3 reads CASSLRFWREDSGANVLTF. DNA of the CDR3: TGTGCCAGCAGCTTGAGGTTTTGGCGGGAGGACTCTGGGGCCAACGTCCTGACTTTC.

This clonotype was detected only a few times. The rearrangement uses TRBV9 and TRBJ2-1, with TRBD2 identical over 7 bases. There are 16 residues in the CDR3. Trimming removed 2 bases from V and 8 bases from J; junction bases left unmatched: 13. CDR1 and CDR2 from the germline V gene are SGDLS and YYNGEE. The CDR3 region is CASSVSSGFSLDEQFF. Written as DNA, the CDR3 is TGTGCCAGCAGCGTCAGTAGCGGGTTCTCTTTGGATGAGCAGTTCTTC.

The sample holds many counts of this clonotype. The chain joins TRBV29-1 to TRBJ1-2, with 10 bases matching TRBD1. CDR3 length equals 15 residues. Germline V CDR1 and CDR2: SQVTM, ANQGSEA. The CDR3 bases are TGCAGTACGACAGGGGGCGCTGGAACGAACTATGGCTACACCTTC. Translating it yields CSTTGGAGTNYGYTF. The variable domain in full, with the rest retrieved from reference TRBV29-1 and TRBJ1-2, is SAVISQKPSRDICQRGTSLTIQCQVDSQVTMMFWYRQQPGQSLTLIATANQGSEATYESGFVIDKFPISRPNLTFSTLTVSNMSPEDSSIYLCSTTGGAGTNYGYTFGSGTRLTVV.

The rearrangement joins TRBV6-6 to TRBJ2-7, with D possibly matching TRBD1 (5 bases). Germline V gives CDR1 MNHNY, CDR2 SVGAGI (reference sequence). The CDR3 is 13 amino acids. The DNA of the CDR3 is TGTGCACATCAAAGGGGTGCCTCCTACGAGCAGTACTTC. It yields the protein CAHQRGASYEQYF.

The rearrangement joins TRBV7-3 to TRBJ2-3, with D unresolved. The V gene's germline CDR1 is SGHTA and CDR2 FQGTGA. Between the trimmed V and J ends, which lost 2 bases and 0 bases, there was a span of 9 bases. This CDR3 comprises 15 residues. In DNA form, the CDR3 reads TGTGCCAGCAGCTTATACTTGGGGAGCACAGATACGCAGTATTTT. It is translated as CASSLYLGSTDTQYF. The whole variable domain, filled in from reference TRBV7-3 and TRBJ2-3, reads GAGVSQTPSNKVTEKGKYVELRCDPISGHTALYWYRQSLGQGPEFLIYFQGTGAADDSGLPNDRFFAVRPEGSVSTLKIQRTERGDSAVYLCASSLYLGSTDTQYFGPGTRLTVL.

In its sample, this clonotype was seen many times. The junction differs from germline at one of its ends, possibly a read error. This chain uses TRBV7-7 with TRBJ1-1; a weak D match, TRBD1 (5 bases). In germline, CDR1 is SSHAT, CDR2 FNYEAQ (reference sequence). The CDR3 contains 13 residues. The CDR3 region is CASSADTRAEAFF. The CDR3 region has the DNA TGTGCTAGCAGCGCGGACACACGGGCTGAAGCTTTCTTT.

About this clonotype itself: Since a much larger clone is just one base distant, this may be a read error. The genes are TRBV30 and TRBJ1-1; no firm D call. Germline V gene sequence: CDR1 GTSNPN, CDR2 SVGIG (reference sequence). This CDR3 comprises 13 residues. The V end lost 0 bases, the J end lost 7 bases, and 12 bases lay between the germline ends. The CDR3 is CAWSVSTRVEAFF. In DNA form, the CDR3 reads TGTGCCTGGAGTGTATCGACACGGGTTGAAGCTTTCTTT.

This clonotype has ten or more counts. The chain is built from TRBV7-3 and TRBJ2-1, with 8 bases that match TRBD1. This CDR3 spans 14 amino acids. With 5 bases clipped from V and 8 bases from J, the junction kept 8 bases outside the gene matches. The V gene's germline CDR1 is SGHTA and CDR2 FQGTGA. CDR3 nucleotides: TGTGCCAGCAGCACATTGGACAGGGTCCATGAGCAGTTCTTC. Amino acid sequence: CASSTLDRVHEQFF.

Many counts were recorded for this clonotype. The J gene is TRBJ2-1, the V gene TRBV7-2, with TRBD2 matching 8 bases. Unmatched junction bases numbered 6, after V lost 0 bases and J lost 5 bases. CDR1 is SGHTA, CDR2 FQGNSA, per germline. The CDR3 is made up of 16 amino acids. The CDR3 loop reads CASSLARKRENNEQFF. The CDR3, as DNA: TGTGCCAGCAGCTTAGCGCGCAAGCGGGAGAACAATGAGCAGTTCTTC.

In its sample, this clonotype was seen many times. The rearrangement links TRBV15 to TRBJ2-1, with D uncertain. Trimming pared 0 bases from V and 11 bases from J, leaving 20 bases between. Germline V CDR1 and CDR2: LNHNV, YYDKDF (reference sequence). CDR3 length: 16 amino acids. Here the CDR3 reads CATSRDLNVATMKQFF. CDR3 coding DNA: TGTGCCACCAGCAGAGATCTTAACGTAGCAACAATGAAGCAGTTCTTC.

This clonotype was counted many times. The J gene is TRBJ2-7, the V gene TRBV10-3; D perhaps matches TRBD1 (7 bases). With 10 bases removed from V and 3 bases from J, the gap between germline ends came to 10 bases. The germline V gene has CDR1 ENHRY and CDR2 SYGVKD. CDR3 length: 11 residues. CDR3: CASRGVYEQYF. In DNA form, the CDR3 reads TGTGCCAGCAGGGGGGTCTACGAGCAGTACTTC.

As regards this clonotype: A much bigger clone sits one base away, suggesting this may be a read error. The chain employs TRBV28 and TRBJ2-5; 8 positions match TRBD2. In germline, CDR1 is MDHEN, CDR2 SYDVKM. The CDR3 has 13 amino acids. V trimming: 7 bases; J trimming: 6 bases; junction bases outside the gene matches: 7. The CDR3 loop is CASTSAGEKTQYF. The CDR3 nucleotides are TGTGCCAGCACCTCAGCGGGAGAGAAGACCCAGTACTTC.

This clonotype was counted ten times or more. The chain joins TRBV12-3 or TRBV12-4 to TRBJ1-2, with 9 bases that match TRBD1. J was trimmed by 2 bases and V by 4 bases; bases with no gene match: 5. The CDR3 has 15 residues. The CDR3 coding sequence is TGTGCCAGCAGTTCCGGGACAGGGTCCAACTATGGCTACACCTTC. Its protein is CASSSGTGSNYGYTF.

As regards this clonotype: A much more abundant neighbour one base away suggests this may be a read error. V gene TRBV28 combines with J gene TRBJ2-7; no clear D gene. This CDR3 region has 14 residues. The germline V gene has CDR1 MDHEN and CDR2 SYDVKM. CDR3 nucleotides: TGTGCCAGTAAACCGAGGACCACGACCTACGAGCAGTGCTTC. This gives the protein CASKPRTTTYEQCF.